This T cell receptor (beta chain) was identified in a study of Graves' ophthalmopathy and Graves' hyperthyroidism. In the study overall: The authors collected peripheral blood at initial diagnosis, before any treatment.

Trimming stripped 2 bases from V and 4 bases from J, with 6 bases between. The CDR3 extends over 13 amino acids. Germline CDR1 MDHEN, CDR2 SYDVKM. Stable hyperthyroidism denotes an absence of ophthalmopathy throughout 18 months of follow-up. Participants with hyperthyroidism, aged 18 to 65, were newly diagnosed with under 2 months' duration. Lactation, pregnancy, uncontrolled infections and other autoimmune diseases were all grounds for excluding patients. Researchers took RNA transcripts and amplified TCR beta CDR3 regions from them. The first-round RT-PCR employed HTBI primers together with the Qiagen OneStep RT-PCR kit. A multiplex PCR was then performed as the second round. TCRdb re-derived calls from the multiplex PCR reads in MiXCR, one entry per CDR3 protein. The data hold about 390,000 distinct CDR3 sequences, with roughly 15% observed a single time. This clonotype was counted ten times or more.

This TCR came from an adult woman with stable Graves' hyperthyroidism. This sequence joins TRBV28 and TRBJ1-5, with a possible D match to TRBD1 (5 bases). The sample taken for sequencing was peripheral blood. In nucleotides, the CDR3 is TGTGCCAGCAGTTTAGGGACGAATCAGCCCCAGCATTTT. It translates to CASSLGTNQPQHF.